The 19 T cell receptor beta chains reported below all come from one sample, sequenced in a study of blood T cell repertoires in COVID-19. Here immunoSEQ multiplex PCR was the method, and the copy in TCRdb shows in-frame clones only, minus some. The profile covers a few hundred thousand clones, with 80% to 85% appearing a single time and around 3.4% taken by the ten largest. Specimen: peripheral blood. The receptors were sampled from a woman under 30 with acute or convalescent COVID-19.

This clone came up once. The V gene is TRBV28, the J gene TRBJ2-4, with D possibly TRBD1 on 5 matching bases. CDR1 is MDHEN, CDR2 SYDVKM, per germline. Between the trimmed V and J ends, which lost 0 bases and 3 bases, there was a span of 15 bases. This CDR3 has 17 residues. The DNA for the CDR3 is TGTGCCAGCAGTTTATGGGGGTTCGACAGAAACAAAAACATTCAGTACTTC. As protein: CASSLWGFDRNKNIQYF.

V and J are TRBV4-2 and TRBJ1-5; 7 positions agree with TRBD1. V trimming: 0 bases; J trimming: 4 bases; junction bases outside the gene matches: 0. The CDR3 is 14 amino acids. The germline V gene encodes CDR1 LGHNA and CDR2 YNFKEQ. The DNA of the CDR3 is TGTGCCAGCAGCCAAGAACAGGGGAATCAGCCCCAGCATTTT. This gives the protein CASSQEQGNQPQHF.

As regards this clone: In the same sample, other DNA sequences code for this CDR3. V is TRBV28 and J is TRBJ2-3, with 10 bases lining up with TRBD2. Germline V gene lookup returns CDR1 MDHEN and CDR2 SYDVKM. This CDR3 contains 15 residues. V was pared by 2 bases and J by 6 bases, with 5 bases of the junction left unmatched. CDR3 coding DNA: TGTGCCAGCAGTTTACTAGCGGGAGCCGGGGATACGCAGTATTTT. Residues: CASSLLAGAGDTQYF.

V gene TRBV3-1 (or the pseudogene TRBV3-2) combines with J gene TRBJ2-2, with 13 positions matching TRBD2. This CDR3 region has 16 residues. The trim removed 1 base at V and 9 bases at J, leaving 5 bases unmatched. From germline, CDR1 is LGHDT and CDR2 YNNKEL (reference sequence). CDR3 coding DNA: TGTGCCAGCAGCCAAGCAGGGACTAGCGGGACAAGGGAGCTGTTTTTT. Translated, it gives CASSQAGTSGTRELFF.

Ten or more counts support this clone. The chain uses TRBV2 and TRBJ2-3, with 13 positions matching TRBD2. The CDR3 runs to 17 residues. Germline V gives CDR1 SNHLY, CDR2 FYNNEI. V was pared by 6 bases and J by 4 bases, with 10 bases of the junction left unmatched. This CDR3 reads CASRALRTSGSSDTQYF. The CDR3, as DNA: TGTGCCAGCAGAGCCTTGAGGACTAGCGGGAGTTCAGATACGCAGTATTTT.

The chain uses TRBV5-1 and TRBJ2-5; the D gene is possibly TRBD1 (5 bases). Per germline, CDR1 SGHRS and CDR2 YFSETQ. The V end was cut by 0 bases, the J end by 5 bases, with 8 bases between. CDR3 size: 13 residues. The CDR3 sequence: CASSLEGRETQYF. The CDR3 DNA reads as TGCGCCAGCAGCTTGGAGGGGCGGGAGACCCAGTACTTC.

Points on this clone: Germline is not matched at one junction end, which may reflect a read error. The rearrangement links TRBV7-7 to TRBJ2-2; maybe TRBD2 (5 bases). CDR1 and CDR2 (germline): SSHAT, FNYEAQ (reference sequence). This CDR3 region has 15 residues. In DNA form, the CDR3 reads TGTGCTAGCAGCGGCCCCCTTGGGAGCACCGGGGAGCTGTTTTTT. Its translation is CASSGPLGSTGELFF.

In DNA form, the CDR3 reads TGTGCCAGCAGTTACGATGTGGGTAGACAGGGGGCCTACAATGAGCAGTTCTTC. As protein: CASSYDVGRQGAYNEQFF. The gene calls are TRBV6-2 or TRBV6-3 and TRBJ2-1; 9 nucleotides match TRBD1. The J segment lost 2 bases and the V segment lost 2 bases, leaving 10 bases of the junction unmatched. The CDR3 length is 18 residues. From germline, CDR1 is MNHEY and CDR2 SVGEGT.

CDR3 residues: CASSYRGRGSETQYF. CDR3 nucleotide sequence: TGTGCCAGCAGTTACCGCGGGAGGGGCTCAGAGACCCAGTACTTC. The rearrangement uses TRBV6-5 and TRBJ2-5; TRBD2 aligns across 9 bases. V was pared by 2 bases and J by 4 bases, with 5 bases of the junction left unmatched. This CDR3 has 15 amino acids. Germline CDR1 is MNHEY and CDR2 is SVGAGI.

This clone was recorded once. V is TRBV27 and J is TRBJ1-2, with D perhaps TRBD1 (5 bases). The CDR3 contains 13 residues. CDR1 MNHEY and CDR2 SMNVEV come from the germline V gene (reference sequence). V lost 3 bases and J lost 4, with 9 bases in between. The CDR3 protein is CASSLTDSYGYTF. CDR3 DNA sequence: TGTGCCAGCAGTTTGACAGACAGCTATGGCTACACCTTC.

The CDR3 region is CASERLAGNRLGGKNIQYF. CDR3 DNA: TGTGCCAGCGAGAGACTAGCGGGAAACCGACTGGGCGGCAAAAACATTCAGTACTTC. The chain has TRBV2 and TRBJ2-4, with 11 bases aligning to TRBD2. From germline, CDR1 is SNHLY and CDR2 FYNNEI. This CDR3 comprises 19 residues. The V gene end was trimmed by 8 bases and the J gene end by 3 bases; junction bases not matched to a gene: 18.

The genes are TRBV6-5 and TRBJ1-4, with 7 bases fitting TRBD1. CDR1 is MNHEY, CDR2 SVGAGI, per germline. The CDR3 sequence is 15 residues long. The junction had 11 bases not matched to a gene; V was cut back by 5 bases and J by 8 bases. The CDR3: CASSQGQLVPEKLFF. The CDR3 DNA follows: TGTGCCAGCAGTCAGGGACAGCTCGTCCCCGAAAAACTGTTTTTT.

The chain has TRBV27 and TRBJ1-5; possibly TRBD1 for D (6 bases). The CDR3 sequence is 14 residues long. Germline lookup yields CDR1 MNHEY and CDR2 SMNVEV (reference sequence). V gave up 1 base and J gave up 5 bases, with 9 bases separating them. CDR3 sequence reads: CASSLFRGDQPQHF. CDR3 coding DNA: TGTGCCAGCAGTTTATTCAGGGGTGATCAGCCCCAGCATTTT.

This clone was seen only once. The chain joins TRBV24-1 to TRBJ1-2; 8 nucleotides agree with TRBD1. The CDR3 covers 15 residues. The V segment lost 7 bases and the J segment 1 base; nucleotides outside the gene matches: 7. Germline CDR1 and CDR2: KGHDR and SFDVKD. In DNA form, the CDR3 reads TGTGCCACCAGCTGGGACAGGCGGGTTAACTATGGCTACACCTTC. It specifies CATSWDRRVNYGYTF.

The chain carries TRBV2 and TRBJ2-1; 7 bases align to TRBD1. V trimming: 3 bases; J trimming: 8 bases; junction bases outside the gene matches: 4. The CDR3 loop spans 13 amino acids. Germline loops: CDR1 SNHLY, CDR2 FYNNEI. This chain's CDR3 is CASSDDRVYEQFF. The CDR3, as DNA: TGTGCCAGCAGTGACGACAGGGTGTATGAGCAGTTCTTC.

The chain carries TRBV28 and TRBJ1-4, with 8 bases matching TRBD1. The CDR3 runs 14 residues. From germline, CDR1 is MDHEN and CDR2 SYDVKM. V gave up 3 bases and J gave up 10 bases; unmatched junction bases: 7. CDR3 residues: CASSLVDREGKLFF. In nucleotides, the CDR3 is TGTGCCAGCAGTTTGGTGGACAGGGAGGGAAAACTGTTTTTT.

This clone has just a few counts. The rearrangement joins TRBV4-3 to TRBJ2-1; 9 bases agree with TRBD2. This CDR3 region has 18 residues. The V and J ends lost 1 base and 1 base, in that order; junction bases with no gene match: 8. Germline CDR1 and CDR2: LGHNA and YSLEER. The CDR3 protein is CASSQAASGNPSYNEQFF. As DNA, the CDR3 is TGCGCCAGCAGCCAAGCGGCTAGCGGGAACCCATCCTACAATGAGCAGTTCTTC.

The chain combines TRBV28 with TRBJ2-7; 7 bases are shared with TRBD1. With 2 bases clipped from V and 3 bases from J, the junction kept 10 bases outside the gene matches. The CDR3 runs to 16 residues. Germline CDR1 MDHEN, CDR2 SYDVKM. CDR3 nucleotides: TGTGCCAGCAGTTTAGAATCCGGGACAGCACACTACGAGCAGTACTTC. As protein: CASSLESGTAHYEQYF.

A single count supports this clone. The chain couples TRBV7-2 to TRBJ2-7; D is possibly TRBD1 (6 bases). Germline V lookup: CDR1 SGHTA, CDR2 FQGNSA. The CDR3 covers 15 residues. Trimming removed 1 base from V and 4 bases from J, with 14 bases in between. This CDR3 is CASSLGMGAFYEQYF. For the CDR3, the DNA is TGTGCCAGCAGCTTAGGTATGGGGGCGTTTTACGAGCAGTACTTC.